Presented here are 25 T cell receptor beta chains from one specimen sequenced in a study of PD-L1 blockade in urothelial cancer. Profiled with immunoSEQ multiplex PCR; TCRdb holds only in-frame clones, not every one. The sample has approximately 51,000 clones, roughly 86% seen once. Time point defined: pretreatment peripheral blood. Sample: PBMCs, taken around atezolizumab (anti-PD-L1) treatment. All receptors come from a man in his sixties with urothelial cancer.

V usage is TRBV27 and J usage is TRBJ1-2, with no clear D. Trimming shortened V by 4 bases and J by 8 bases, and 14 bases separated the two germline ends. This CDR3 spans 13 amino acids. The V gene's germline CDR1 is MNHEY and CDR2 SMNVEV (reference sequence). DNA for the CDR3: TGTGCCAGCAGTTATCGAACCTCGGGAGGCTACACCTTC. Protein sequence: CASSYRTSGGYTF.

This rearrangement joins TRBV7-2 to TRBJ2-5; possible D gene TRBD2, 6 bases. CDR3 size: 16 residues. The germline V gene has CDR1 SGHTA and CDR2 FQGNSA. The V end was cut by 5 bases, the J end by 7 bases, with 23 bases between. The CDR3 DNA reads as TGTGCCAGCAGCCTGGGACTGAGCCTTTCCCAGGGGACCCAGTACTTC. It translates to CASSLGLSLSQGTQYF.

The chain carries TRBV2 and TRBJ2-7, with TRBD1 identical over 10 bases. J lost 5 bases, V lost 6 bases, and 4 bases had no gene match. Germline V gene lookup returns CDR1 SNHLY and CDR2 FYNNEI. There are 13 residues in the CDR3. CDR3 sequence: CASSRDRGDEQYF. CDR3 nucleotides: TGTGCCAGCAGCCGGGACAGGGGAGACGAGCAGTACTTC.

The CDR3 is CASSLGQRDSPLHF. For the CDR3, the DNA is TGTGCCAGCAGCTTGGGACAGAGAGATTCACCCCTCCACTTT. The chain employs TRBV11-2 and TRBJ1-6, with TRBD1 matching 7 bases. Trimming at V came to 3 bases and at J to 8 bases, leaving 4 bases not matched to a gene. The CDR3 extends over 14 amino acids. Germline V gene data show CDR1 as SGHAT and CDR2 as FQNNGV.

The chain is built from TRBV13 and TRBJ2-5; no reliable D call. V was clipped by 4 bases and J by 5 bases, with 5 bases between them. Germline CDR1 PRHDT, CDR2 FYEKMQ (reference sequence). The CDR3 totals 11 residues. CDR3 nucleotides: TGTGCCAGCAGCTCCCGGGAGACCCAGTACTTC. Amino acids: CASSSRETQYF.

The V gene is TRBV18, the J gene TRBJ2-5; possible D gene TRBD1, 5 bases. V was clipped by 3 bases and J by 0 bases, with 11 bases between them. The germline gives CDR1 KGHSH, CDR2 LQKENI. This CDR3 is built from 15 residues. CDR3: CASSPRDRNQETQYF. CDR3 nucleotides: TGTGCCAGCTCACCGAGAGACAGAAACCAAGAGACCCAGTACTTC.

This clone was observed a single time. This chain links TRBV29-1 with TRBJ2-3, with 10 bases fitting TRBD2. With V trimmed by 3 bases and J by 0 bases, 9 bases remained unmatched. Germline V lookup: CDR1 SQVTM, CDR2 ANQGSEA. The CDR3 contains 17 residues. CDR3 nucleotides: TGCAGCGTTGAGGGCCTAGCGGGAGATGGTAGCACAGATACGCAGTATTTT. Translating it yields CSVEGLAGDGSTDTQYF.

The DNA for the CDR3 is TGTGCCAGCAGTGCGGGAAGAAACACTGAAGCTTTCTTT. It is translated as CASSAGRNTEAFF. The V and J genes are TRBV6-4 and TRBJ1-1; D is ambiguous. CDR1 and CDR2 (germline): MRHNA, SNTAGT. The CDR3 has 13 amino acids. The V end lost 4 bases, the J end lost 2 bases, and 8 bases lay between the germline ends.

This clone was seen once. V gene TRBV28 combines with J gene TRBJ1-1; D may be TRBD1 (5 bases). Per germline, CDR1 MDHEN and CDR2 SYDVKM. This CDR3 has 15 amino acids. With 6 bases removed from V and 1 base from J, the gap between germline ends came to 15 bases. The CDR3: CASSSPRRGNTEAFF. The CDR3 nucleotides are TGTGCCAGCAGCTCGCCCAGGAGGGGGAACACTGAAGCTTTCTTT.

J is TRBJ2-3 and V is TRBV11-2; D is uncertain. CDR1 SGHAT and CDR2 FQNNGV come from the germline V gene. V was trimmed by 3 bases and J by 1 base, leaving 5 bases between them. CDR3 size: 13 residues. As DNA, the CDR3 is TGTGCCAGCAGCTTCCTCCGCACAGATACGCAGTATTTT. Its translation: CASSFLRTDTQYF. The full variable domain, with the rest looked up from reference TRBV11-2 and TRBJ2-3, is EAGVAQSPRYKIIEKRQSVAFWCNPISGHATLYWYQQILGQGPKLLIQFQNNGVVDDSQLPKDRFSAERLKGVDSTLKIQPAKLEDSAVYLCASSFLRTDTQYFGPGTRLTVL.

The gene calls are TRBV4-1 and TRBJ2-7, with D perhaps TRBD1 (6 bases). The V gene lost 0 bases and the J gene lost 2 bases, with 11 bases spanning the gap. Germline-derived CDR1 and CDR2 are MGHRA and YSYEKL. This CDR3 has 15 residues. Here the CDR3 reads CASSQDDRLTYEQYF. As DNA, the CDR3 is TGCGCCAGCAGCCAAGACGACAGGCTTACCTACGAGCAGTACTTC.

This clone is a singleton in its sample. In nucleotides, the CDR3 is TGTGCCAGCAGCAGCCCCGGGACTGGCGCTTATGGCTACACCTTC. This codes for CASSSPGTGAYGYTF. The chain employs TRBV5-6 and TRBJ1-2; D possibly corresponds to TRBD1 (5 bases). This CDR3 comprises 15 residues. V was pared by 4 bases and J by 5 bases, with 18 bases between. Germline CDR1 SGHDT, CDR2 YYEEEE.

The chain couples TRBV5-1 to TRBJ2-3; 8 bases are a match to TRBD1. The V segment lost 5 bases and the J segment 1 base; nucleotides outside the gene matches: 6. CDR1 and CDR2 from the germline V gene are SGHRS and YFSETQ. The CDR3 loop spans 15 amino acids. CDR3: CASRETGDRTDTQYF. The CDR3 nucleotides are TGCGCCAGCAGGGAGACAGGGGACCGCACAGATACGCAGTATTTT.

CDR3 residues: CATSREWIGGAYEQYF. The CDR3 coding sequence is TGTGCCACCAGCAGAGAATGGATCGGCGGGGCCTACGAGCAGTACTTC. The chain employs TRBV15 and TRBJ2-7; tentative D call: TRBD2 (6 bases). With 0 bases removed from V and 2 bases from J, the gap between germline ends came to 14 bases. This CDR3 spans 16 amino acids. Germline assignment: CDR1 LNHNV and CDR2 YYDKDF (reference sequence). Supplemented by reference TRBV15 and TRBJ2-7, the full variable domain reads DAMVIQNPRYQVTQFGKPVTLSCSQTLNHNVMYWYQQKSSQAPKLLFHYYDKDFNNEADTPDNFQSRRPNTSFCFLDIRSPGLGDTAMYLCATSREWIGGAYEQYFGPGTRLTVT.

The chain employs TRBV4-1 and TRBJ2-1; D ambiguous. V lost 6 bases and J lost 5, with 5 bases in between. This CDR3 spans 11 amino acids. Germline V gene lookup returns CDR1 MGHRA and CDR2 YSYEKL. The CDR3 spells CASSLHNEQFF. CDR3 DNA: TGCGCCAGCAGTCTCCACAATGAGCAGTTCTTC.

The chain uses TRBV12-5 and TRBJ2-7; 9 bases are a match to TRBD1. After removal of 0 bases from V and 4 bases from J, the junction contained 7 bases not matched to a gene. The CDR3 is 16 residues long. Germline V lookup: CDR1 LGHNT, CDR2 FRNRAP. This CDR3 is CASGLVPGQGLYEQYF. Here the CDR3 DNA reads TGTGCTAGTGGTTTGGTCCCGGGACAGGGTCTGTACGAGCAGTACTTC. Full variable domain (missing parts from reference TRBV12-5 and TRBJ2-7): DARVTQTPRHKVTEMGQEVTMRCQPILGHNTVFWYRQTMMQGLELLAYFRNRAPLDDSGMPKDRFSAEMPDATLATLKIQPSEPRDSAVYFCASGLVPGQGLYEQYFGPGTRLTVT.

The rearrangement joins TRBV13 to TRBJ1-1, with 8 bases lining up with TRBD1. The germline V gene has CDR1 PRHDT and CDR2 FYEKMQ (reference sequence). V shed 6 bases, J shed 8 bases, and the junction held 5 bases outside the gene matches. The CDR3 runs 12 residues. The CDR3 sequence: CASRGQALEAFF. CDR3 DNA: TGTGCCAGCAGGGGACAGGCGCTGGAAGCTTTCTTT.

This sequence joins TRBV18 and TRBJ2-7; 8 bases are shared with TRBD1. V was clipped by 1 base and J by 2 bases; unmatched bases: 4. The CDR3 covers 15 residues. CDR1 is KGHSH and CDR2 is LQKENI in the germline V gene. The CDR3 bases are TGTGCCAGCTCACCACTGGGACAGGCTGCCTACGAGCAGTACTTC. It encodes CASSPLGQAAYEQYF.

A single count supports this clone. This chain links TRBV6-6 with TRBJ1-4; D unclear. The CDR3 covers 14 residues. Germline V lookup: CDR1 MNHNY, CDR2 SVGAGI (reference sequence). Trimming removed 2 bases from V and 3 bases from J, with 7 bases in between. This CDR3 is CASSYGQPNEKLFF. The CDR3 DNA reads TGTGCCAGCAGTTACGGGCAGCCTAATGAAAAACTGTTTTTT.

This clone was seen just once. The genes are TRBV5-1 and TRBJ2-1; 8 bases map to TRBD1. The ends lost 1 base at V and 6 bases at J; junction bases unmatched: 9. CDR1 and CDR2 from the germline V gene are SGHRS and YFSETQ. The CDR3 is 16 residues long. The CDR3 reads CASSLFDRGLSNEQFF. The CDR3 DNA is TGCGCCAGCAGCTTGTTCGACAGGGGACTTAGCAATGAGCAGTTCTTC.

In its sample, this clone was seen a few times. V usage is TRBV6-5 and J usage is TRBJ1-5; unclear D gene. Germline CDR1 MNHEY, CDR2 SVGAGI. Trimming pared 6 bases from V and 9 bases from J, leaving 18 bases between. The CDR3 sequence is 14 residues long. The DNA of the CDR3 is TGTGCCAGCAGCCAGAGACCCCTCGAGGGGCCCCAGCATTTT. Amino acid sequence: CASSQRPLEGPQHF.

In its sample, this clone was seen a few times. CDR3 coding DNA: TGCGCCAGCAGCTCGACAGGGTATGCTGGCTACACCTTC. It yields the protein CASSSTGYAGYTF. V gene TRBV5-1 combines with J gene TRBJ1-2; 7 positions agree with TRBD1. Trimming removed 3 bases from V and 7 bases from J; junction bases left unmatched: 6. Looked up from germline, CDR1 is SGHRS and CDR2 is YFSETQ. The CDR3 is made up of 13 amino acids.

This sequence joins TRBV6-5 and TRBJ2-7, with 10 positions matching TRBD2. Losses at the gene ends were 8 bases for V and 6 bases for J; bases not matched to a gene: 7. Germline values: CDR1 MNHEY, CDR2 SVGAGI. The length of the CDR3 is 13 residues. CDR3 amino acids: CASVPSGSLEQYF. In DNA, the CDR3 is TGTGCCAGCGTTCCTAGCGGGAGTCTCGAGCAGTACTTC.

The chain recombines TRBV10-3 with TRBJ1-2, with a possible D match to TRBD1 (6 bases). The V and J ends lost 8 bases and 1 base respectively, with 11 bases between them. Germline V gives CDR1 ENHRY, CDR2 SYGVKD. The length of the CDR3 is 13 residues. CDR3 sequence: CAIEAGDNYGYTF. In DNA, the CDR3 is TGTGCCATCGAAGCAGGGGATAACTATGGCTACACCTTC.

The sample holds one count of this clone. The chain carries TRBV6-4 and TRBJ2-7, with 9 bases aligning to TRBD1. Trimming removed 7 bases from V and 3 bases from J; junction bases left unmatched: 10. Germline CDR1 is MRHNA and CDR2 is SNTAGT. The CDR3 extends over 15 amino acids. The CDR3 is CASKPPGQGRYEQYF. The CDR3 DNA reads TGTGCCAGCAAGCCCCCGGGACAGGGACGCTACGAGCAGTACTTC.